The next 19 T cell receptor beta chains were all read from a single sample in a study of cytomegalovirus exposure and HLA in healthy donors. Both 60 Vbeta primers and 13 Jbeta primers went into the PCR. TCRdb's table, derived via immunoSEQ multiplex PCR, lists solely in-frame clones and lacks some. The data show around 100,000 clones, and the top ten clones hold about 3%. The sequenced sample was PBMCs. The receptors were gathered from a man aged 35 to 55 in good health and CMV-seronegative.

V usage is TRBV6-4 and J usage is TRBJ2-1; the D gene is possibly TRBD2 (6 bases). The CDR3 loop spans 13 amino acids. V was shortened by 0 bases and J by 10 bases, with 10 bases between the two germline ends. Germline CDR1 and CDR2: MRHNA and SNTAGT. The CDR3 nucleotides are TGTGCCAGCAGTGACTCGGGCGGGGACGAGCAGTTCTTC. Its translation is CASSDSGGDEQFF.

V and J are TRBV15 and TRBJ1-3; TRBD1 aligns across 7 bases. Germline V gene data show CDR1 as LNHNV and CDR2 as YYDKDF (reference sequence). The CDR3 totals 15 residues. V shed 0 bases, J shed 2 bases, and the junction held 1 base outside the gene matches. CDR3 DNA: TGTGCCACCAGCAGAGATACAGGGGCTGGAAACACCATATATTTT. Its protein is CATSRDTGAGNTIYF.

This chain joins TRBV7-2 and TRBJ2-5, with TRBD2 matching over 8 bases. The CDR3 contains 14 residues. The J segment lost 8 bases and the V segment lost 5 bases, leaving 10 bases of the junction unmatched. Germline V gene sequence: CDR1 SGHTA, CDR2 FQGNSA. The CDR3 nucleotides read TGTGCCAGCAGCAGGATGGGGACTAGGGTTACCCAGTACTTC. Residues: CASSRMGTRVTQYF.

The CDR3, as DNA: TGTGCCAGCAGCTTAGCCCGGCCGGGAACCGGGGAGCTGTTTTTT. It codes for CASSLARPGTGELFF. The rearrangement joins TRBV7-2 to TRBJ2-2, with D perhaps matching TRBD2 (5 bases). The CDR3 sequence is 15 residues long. Trimming stripped 0 bases from V and 5 bases from J, with 10 bases between. Germline values: CDR1 SGHTA, CDR2 FQGNSA.

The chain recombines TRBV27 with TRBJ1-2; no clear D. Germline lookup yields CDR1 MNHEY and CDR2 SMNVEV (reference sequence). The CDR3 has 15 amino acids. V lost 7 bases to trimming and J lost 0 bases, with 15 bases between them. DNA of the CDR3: TGTGCCAGCAAAAAAAATTACAGTCCTAACTATGGCTACACCTTC. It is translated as CASKKNYSPNYGYTF.

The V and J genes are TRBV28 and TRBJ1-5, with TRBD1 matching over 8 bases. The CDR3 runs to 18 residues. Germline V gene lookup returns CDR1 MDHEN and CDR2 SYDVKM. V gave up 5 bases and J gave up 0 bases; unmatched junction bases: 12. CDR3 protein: CASSPPDRDGDSNQPQHF. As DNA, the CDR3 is TGTGCCAGCAGTCCACCGGACAGGGATGGAGATAGCAATCAGCCCCAGCATTTT.

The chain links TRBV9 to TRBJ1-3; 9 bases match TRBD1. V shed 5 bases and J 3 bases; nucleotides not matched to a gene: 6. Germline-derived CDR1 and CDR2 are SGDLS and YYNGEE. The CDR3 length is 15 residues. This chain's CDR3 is CASRPTGGLGNTIYF. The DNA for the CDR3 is TGTGCCAGCAGACCGACAGGGGGACTTGGAAACACCATATATTTT.

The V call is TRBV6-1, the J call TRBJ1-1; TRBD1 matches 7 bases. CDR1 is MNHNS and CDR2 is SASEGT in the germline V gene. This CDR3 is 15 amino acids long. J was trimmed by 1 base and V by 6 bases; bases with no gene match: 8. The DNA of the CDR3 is TGTGCCAGCAGGAGGACAGGAAACGAGAACACTGAAGCTTTCTTT. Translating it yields CASRRTGNENTEAFF.

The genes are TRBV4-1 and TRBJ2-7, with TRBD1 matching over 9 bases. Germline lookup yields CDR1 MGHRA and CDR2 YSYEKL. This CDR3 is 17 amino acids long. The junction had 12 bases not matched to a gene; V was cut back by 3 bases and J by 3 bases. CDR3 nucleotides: TGCGCCAGCAGCCAGGAGACAGGGGGAGTAACCCACTACGAGCAGTACTTC. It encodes CASSQETGGVTHYEQYF.

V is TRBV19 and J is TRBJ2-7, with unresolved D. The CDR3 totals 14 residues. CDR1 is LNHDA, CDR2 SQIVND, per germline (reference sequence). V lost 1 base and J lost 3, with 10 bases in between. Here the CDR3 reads CASSIGWRSYEQYF. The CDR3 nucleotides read TGTGCCAGTAGTATAGGCTGGAGAAGCTACGAGCAGTACTTC. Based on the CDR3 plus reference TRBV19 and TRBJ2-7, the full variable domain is DGGITQSPKYLFRKEGQNVTLSCEQNLNHDAMYWYRQDPGQGLRLIYYSQIVNDFQKGDIAEGYSVSREKKESFPLTVTSAQKNPTAFYLCASSIGWRSYEQYFGPGTRLTVT.

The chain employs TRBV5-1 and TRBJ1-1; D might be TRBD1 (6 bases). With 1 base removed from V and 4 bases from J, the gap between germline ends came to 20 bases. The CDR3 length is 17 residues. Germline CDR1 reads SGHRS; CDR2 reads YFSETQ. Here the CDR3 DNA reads TGCGCCAGCAGCTTGAATCTGCTGGGGGCGGTTAGCACTGAAGCTTTCTTT. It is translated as CASSLNLLGAVSTEAFF.

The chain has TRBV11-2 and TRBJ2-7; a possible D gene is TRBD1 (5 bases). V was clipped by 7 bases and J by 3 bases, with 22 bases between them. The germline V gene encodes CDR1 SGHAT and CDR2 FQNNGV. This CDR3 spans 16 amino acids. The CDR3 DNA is TGTGCCAGCACCGACCTCCCCAGGGTGGGCAACTACGAGCAGTACTTC. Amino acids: CASTDLPRVGNYEQYF.

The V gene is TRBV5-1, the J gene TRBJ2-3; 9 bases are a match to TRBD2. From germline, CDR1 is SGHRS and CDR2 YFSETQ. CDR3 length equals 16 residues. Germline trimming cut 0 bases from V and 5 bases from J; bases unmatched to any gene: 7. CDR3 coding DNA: TGCGCCAGCAGCTTGGTCGGAGGCGGGAGGGTAGATACGCAGTATTTT. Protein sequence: CASSLVGGGRVDTQYF.

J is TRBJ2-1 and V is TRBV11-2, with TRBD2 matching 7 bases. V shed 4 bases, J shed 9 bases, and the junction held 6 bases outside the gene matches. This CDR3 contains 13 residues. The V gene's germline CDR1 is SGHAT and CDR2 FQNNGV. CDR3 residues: CASSSLGGSEQFF. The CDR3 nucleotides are TGTGCCAGCAGCTCATTGGGGGGGAGTGAGCAGTTCTTC. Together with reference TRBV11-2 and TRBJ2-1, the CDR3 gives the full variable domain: EAGVAQSPRYKIIEKRQSVAFWCNPISGHATLYWYQQILGQGPKLLIQFQNNGVVDDSQLPKDRFSAERLKGVDSTLKIQPAKLEDSAVYLCASSSLGGSEQFFGPGTRLTVL.

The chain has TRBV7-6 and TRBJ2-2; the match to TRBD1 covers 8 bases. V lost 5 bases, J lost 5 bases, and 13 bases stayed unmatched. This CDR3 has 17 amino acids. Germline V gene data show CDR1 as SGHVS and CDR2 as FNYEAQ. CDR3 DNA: TGTGCCAGCAGCCCCACGCCCCTGGACAGGGTTACCGGGGAGCTGTTTTTT. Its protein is CASSPTPLDRVTGELFF.

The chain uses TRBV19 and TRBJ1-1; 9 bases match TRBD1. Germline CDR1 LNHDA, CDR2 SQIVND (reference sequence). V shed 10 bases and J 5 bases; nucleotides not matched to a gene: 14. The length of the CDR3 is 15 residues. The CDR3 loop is CATTPAPDRGTEAFF. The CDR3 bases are TGTGCCACTACCCCAGCACCGGACAGGGGAACTGAAGCTTTCTTT. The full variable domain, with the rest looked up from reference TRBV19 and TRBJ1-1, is DGGITQSPKYLFRKEGQNVTLSCEQNLNHDAMYWYRQDPGQGLRLIYYSQIVNDFQKGDIAEGYSVSREKKESFPLTVTSAQKNPTAFYLCATTPAPDRGTEAFFGQGTRLTVV.

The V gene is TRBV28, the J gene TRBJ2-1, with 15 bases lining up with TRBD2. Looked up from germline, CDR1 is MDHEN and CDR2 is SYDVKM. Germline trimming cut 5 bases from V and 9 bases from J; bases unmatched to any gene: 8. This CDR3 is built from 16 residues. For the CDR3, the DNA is TGTGCCAGCAGTCAGTCGGGACTAGCGGGAGGAGGTGAGCAGTTCTTC. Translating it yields CASSQSGLAGGGEQFF.

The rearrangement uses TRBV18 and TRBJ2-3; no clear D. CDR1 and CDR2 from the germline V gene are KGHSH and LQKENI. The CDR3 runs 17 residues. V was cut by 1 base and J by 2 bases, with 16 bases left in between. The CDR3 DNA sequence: TGTGCCAGCTCACCACGGGTTGGTGAGCTAGACACAGATACGCAGTATTTT. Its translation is CASSPRVGELDTDTQYF.

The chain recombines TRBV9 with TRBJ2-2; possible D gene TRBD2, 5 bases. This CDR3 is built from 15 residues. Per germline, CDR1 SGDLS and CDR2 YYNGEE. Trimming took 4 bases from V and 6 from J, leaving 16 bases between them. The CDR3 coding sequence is TGTGCCAGCAGCCCCCCACAGCCGGGATCCGGGGAGCTGTTTTTT. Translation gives CASSPPQPGSGELFF. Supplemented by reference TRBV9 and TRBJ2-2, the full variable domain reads DSGVTQTPKHLITATGQRVTLRCSPRSGDLSVYWYQQSLDQGLQFLIQYYNGEERAKGNILERFSAQQFPDLHSELNLSSLELGDSALYFCASSPPQPGSGELFFGEGSRLTVL.